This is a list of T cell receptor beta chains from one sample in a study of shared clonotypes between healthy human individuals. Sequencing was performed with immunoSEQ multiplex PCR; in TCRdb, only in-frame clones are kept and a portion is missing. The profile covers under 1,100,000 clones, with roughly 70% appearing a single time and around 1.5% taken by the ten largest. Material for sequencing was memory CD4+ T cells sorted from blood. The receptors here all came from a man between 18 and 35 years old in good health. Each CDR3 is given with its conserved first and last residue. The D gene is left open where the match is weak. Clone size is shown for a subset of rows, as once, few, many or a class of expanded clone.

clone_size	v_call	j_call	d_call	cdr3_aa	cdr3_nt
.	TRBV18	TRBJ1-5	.	CASSPPAGGGNQPQHF	TGTGCCAGCTCACCACCGGCCGGAGGTGGCAATCAGCCCCAGCATTTT
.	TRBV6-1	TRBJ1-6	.	CASSSFKDSPLHF	TGTGCCAGCAGCTCTTTCAAGGACTCACCCCTCCACTTT
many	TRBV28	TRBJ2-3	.	CASNGRSGEVDTQYF	TGTGCCAGCAATGGCCGGTCGGGAGAGGTGGATACGCAGTATTTT
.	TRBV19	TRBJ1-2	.	CASSIGANYGYTF	TGTGCCAGTAGTATAGGGGCTAACTATGGCTACACCTTC
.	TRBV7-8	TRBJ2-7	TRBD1	CASSLSGGRYEQYF	TGTGCCAGCAGCTTATCAGGGGGCCGGTACGAGCAGTACTTC
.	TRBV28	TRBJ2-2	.	CASSAQRGTGELFF	TGTGCCAGCAGTGCCCAAAGGGGCACCGGGGAGCTGTTTTTT
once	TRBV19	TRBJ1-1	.	CASTHQNTEAFF	TGTGCCAGTACCCATCAGAACACTGAAGCTTTCTTT
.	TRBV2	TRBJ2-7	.	CASMGGYEQYF	TGTGCCAGCATGGGTGGGTACGAGCAGTACTTC
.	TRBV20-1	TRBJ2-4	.	CSAGDANIQYF	TGCAGTGCGGGCGATGCCAACATTCAGTACTTC
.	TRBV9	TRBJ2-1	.	CASSVDGGSYNEQFF	TGTGCCAGCAGCGTAGATGGGGGGTCCTACAATGAGCAGTTCTTC
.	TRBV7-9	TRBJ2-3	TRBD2	CASSPPSSLTSGEQDTQYF	TGTGCCAGCAGCCCCCCCTCGTCCCTGACTAGCGGGGAACAAGATACGCAGTATTTT
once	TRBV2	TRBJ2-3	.	CASGAEAAGTQYF	TGTGCCAGCGGGGCGGAGGCAGCGGGTACGCAGTATTTT
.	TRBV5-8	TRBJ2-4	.	CASQSLAKNIQYF	TGTGCCAGCCAGAGTTTAGCCAAAAACATTCAGTACTTC
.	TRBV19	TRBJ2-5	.	CASSSWGETQYF	TGTGCCAGTAGTTCGTGGGGGGAGACCCAGTACTTC
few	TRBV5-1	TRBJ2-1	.	CASSLNGVEQFF	TGCGCCAGCAGCTTGAACGGGGTTGAGCAGTTCTTC
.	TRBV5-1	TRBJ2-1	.	CASGDPSANNEQFF	TGCGCCAGCGGGGACCCCTCCGCCAACAATGAGCAGTTCTTC
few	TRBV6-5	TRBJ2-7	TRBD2	CATGGRRGEQYF	TGTGCCACGGGGGGGAGAAGGGGCGAGCAGTACTTC
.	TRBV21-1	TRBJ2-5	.	CASSKEVETQYF	TGTGCCAGCAGCAAAGAGGTTGAGACCCAGTACTTC
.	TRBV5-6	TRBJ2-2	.	CASSGGWISTGELFF	TGTGCCAGCAGCGGGGGTTGGATCAGCACCGGGGAGCTGTTTTTT
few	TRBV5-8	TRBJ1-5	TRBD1	CASSLGTGGNQPQHF	TGTGCCAGCAGTCTGGGGACAGGGGGTAATCAGCCCCAGCATTTT
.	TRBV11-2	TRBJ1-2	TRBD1	CASSLGGQGWDGYTF	TGTGCCAGCAGCTTAGGGGGACAGGGGTGGGATGGCTACACCTTC
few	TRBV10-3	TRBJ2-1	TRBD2	CAISETSGYNEQFF	TGTGCCATCAGTGAGACTAGCGGGTACAATGAGCAGTTCTTC